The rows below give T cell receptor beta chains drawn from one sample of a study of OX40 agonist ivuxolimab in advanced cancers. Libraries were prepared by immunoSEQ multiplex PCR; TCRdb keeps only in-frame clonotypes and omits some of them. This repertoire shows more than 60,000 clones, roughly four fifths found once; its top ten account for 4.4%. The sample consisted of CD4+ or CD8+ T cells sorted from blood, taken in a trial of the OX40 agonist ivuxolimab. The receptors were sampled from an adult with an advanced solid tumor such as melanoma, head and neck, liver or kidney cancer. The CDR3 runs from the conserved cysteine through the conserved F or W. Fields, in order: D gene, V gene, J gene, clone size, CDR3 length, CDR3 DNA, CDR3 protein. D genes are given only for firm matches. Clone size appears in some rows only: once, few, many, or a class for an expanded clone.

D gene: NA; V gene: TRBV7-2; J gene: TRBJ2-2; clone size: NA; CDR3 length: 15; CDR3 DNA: TGTGCCAGCAGCCCGAACCGAACAGGGCCCGGGGAGCTGTTTTTT; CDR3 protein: CASSPNRTGPGELFF
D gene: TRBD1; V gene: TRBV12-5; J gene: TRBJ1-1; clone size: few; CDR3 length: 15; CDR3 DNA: TGTGCTAGTGGTTTTCCTAGAGACAGGGACACTGAAGCTTTCTTT; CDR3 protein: CASGFPRDRDTEAFF
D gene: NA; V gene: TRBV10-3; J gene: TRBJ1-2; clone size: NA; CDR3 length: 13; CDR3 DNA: TGTGCCATCCGGGACATAGCTAACTATGGCTACACCTTC; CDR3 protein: CAIRDIANYGYTF
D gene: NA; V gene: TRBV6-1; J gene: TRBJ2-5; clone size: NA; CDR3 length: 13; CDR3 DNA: TGTGCCAGCAGTGAACAGTACCAAGAGACCCAGTACTTC; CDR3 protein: CASSEQYQETQYF
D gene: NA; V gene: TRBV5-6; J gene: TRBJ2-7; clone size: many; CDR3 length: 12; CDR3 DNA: TGTGCCAGCAGCTTGGTCGGCTACGAGCAGTACTTC; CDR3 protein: CASSLVGYEQYF
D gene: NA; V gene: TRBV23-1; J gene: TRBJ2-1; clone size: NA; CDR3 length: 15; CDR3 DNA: TGCGCCAGCAGTCTGTTACAGGGAGTATACAATGAGCAGTTCTTC; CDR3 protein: CASSLLQGVYNEQFF
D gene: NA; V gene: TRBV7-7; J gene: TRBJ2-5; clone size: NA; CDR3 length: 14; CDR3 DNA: TGTGCTAGCAGCTTATGGGGGGGCGGAGAGACCCAGTACTTC; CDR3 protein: CASSLWGGGETQYF
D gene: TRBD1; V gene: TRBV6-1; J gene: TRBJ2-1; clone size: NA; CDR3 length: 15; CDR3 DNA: TGTGCCAGCAGTCCAGTCCCGGGACAGGGCGATGAGCAGTTCTTC; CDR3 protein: CASSPVPGQGDEQFF
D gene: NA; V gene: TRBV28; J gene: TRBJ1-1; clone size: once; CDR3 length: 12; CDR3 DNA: TGTGCCAGCCACCAACTTGACACTGAAGCTTTCTTT; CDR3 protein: CASHQLDTEAFF
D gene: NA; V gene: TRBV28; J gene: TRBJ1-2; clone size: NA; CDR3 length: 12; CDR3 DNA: TGTGCCAGCAGTCCCTGGGGGGAACACTACACCTTC; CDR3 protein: CASSPWGEHYTF